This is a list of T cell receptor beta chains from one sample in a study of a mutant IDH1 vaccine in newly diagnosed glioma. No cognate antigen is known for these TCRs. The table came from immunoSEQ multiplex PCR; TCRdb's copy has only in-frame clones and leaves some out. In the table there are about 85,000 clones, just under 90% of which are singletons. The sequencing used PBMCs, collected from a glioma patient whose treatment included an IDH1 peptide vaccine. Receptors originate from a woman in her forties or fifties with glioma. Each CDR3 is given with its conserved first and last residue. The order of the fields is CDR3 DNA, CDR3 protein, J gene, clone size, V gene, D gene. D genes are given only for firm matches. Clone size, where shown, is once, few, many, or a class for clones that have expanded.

CDR3nt: TGCAGTGCTAGGACCCACTACGAGCAGTACTTC
CDR3aa: CSARTHYEQYF
j_gene: TRBJ2-7
abundance: .
v_gene: TRBV20-1
d_gene: .

CDR3nt: TGTGCCAGCAGAGCCGGGACTCAGGGCGAGCAGTACTTC
CDR3aa: CASRAGTQGEQYF
j_gene: TRBJ2-7
abundance: .
v_gene: TRBV6-5
d_gene: .

CDR3nt: TGTGCCAGCAGCTCACTCCAACAGGGGGCAGGAAACACCATATATTTT
CDR3aa: CASSSLQQGAGNTIYF
j_gene: TRBJ1-3
abundance: .
v_gene: TRBV5-6
d_gene: TRBD1

CDR3nt: TGTGCCAGCAGGGAAGGGGGCCCTGAAGCTTTCTTT
CDR3aa: CASREGGPEAFF
j_gene: TRBJ1-1
abundance: .
v_gene: TRBV2
d_gene: TRBD1

CDR3nt: TGTGCCAGCAGCAAACCGGGACAAGGGAGTCCACTAGCGGGATATGAGCAGTTCTTC
CDR3aa: CASSKPGQGSPLAGYEQFF
j_gene: TRBJ2-1
abundance: .
v_gene: TRBV7-8
d_gene: TRBD2

CDR3nt: TGTGCCTGGAGTGACGGGTCGGGCACCGGGGAGCTGTTTTTT
CDR3aa: CAWSDGSGTGELFF
j_gene: TRBJ2-2
abundance: .
v_gene: TRBV30
d_gene: .

CDR3nt: TGTGCCAGCAGCTTAGAGGATCTGGGCTATGGCTACACCTTC
CDR3aa: CASSLEDLGYGYTF
j_gene: TRBJ1-2
abundance: .
v_gene: TRBV7-2
d_gene: .

CDR3nt: TGCAGCGTTGAGGGACAGGGAAGAAAAGAGCAGTACTTC
CDR3aa: CSVEGQGRKEQYF
j_gene: TRBJ2-7
abundance: once
v_gene: TRBV29-1
d_gene: TRBD1

CDR3nt: TGCGCCAGCAGCTTGACTAGCGGAGAGACCCAGTACTTC
CDR3aa: CASSLTSGETQYF
j_gene: TRBJ2-5
abundance: .
v_gene: TRBV5-1
d_gene: TRBD2

CDR3nt: TGCGCCAGCAGCCCGGAAAGTACAGATACGCAGTATTTT
CDR3aa: CASSPESTDTQYF
j_gene: TRBJ2-3
abundance: .
v_gene: TRBV5-1
d_gene: .

CDR3nt: TGTGCCAGCAGCCCCGGAAGGGGCAATCAGCCCCAGCATTTT
CDR3aa: CASSPGRGNQPQHF
j_gene: TRBJ1-5
abundance: .
v_gene: TRBV6-5
d_gene: .

CDR3nt: TGTGCCAGCAGCCTCTTAAACGGAAACACCATATATTTT
CDR3aa: CASSLLNGNTIYF
j_gene: TRBJ1-3
abundance: .
v_gene: TRBV7-2
d_gene: .

CDR3nt: TGTGCCACCGACGGGACAGGGGATGGGAAACTGTTTTTT
CDR3aa: CATDGTGDGKLFF
j_gene: TRBJ1-4
abundance: .
v_gene: TRBV15
d_gene: TRBD1